This T cell receptor beta chain was retrieved from a study of OX40 agonist ivuxolimab in advanced cancers. Looking at the study overall: An agonistic anti-OX40 (CD134) antibody, ivuxolimab, was used to treat the patients. Dose-escalation patients were diagnosed with hepatocellular carcinoma, melanoma, renal cell cancer or head and neck cancer.

A remark on this clone: The antigen is unknown.

General study results and limits: The authors did not determine the antigen specificity of the expanded peripheral T cells.

Systemic immunosuppression or autoimmune disease history was grounds to exclude patients. Germline assignment: CDR1 SGHVS and CDR2 FNYEAQ. Deletions cut 1 base from V and 7 bases from J, with 22 bases between. The CDR3 runs 18 residues. The table came from immunoSEQ multiplex PCR; TCRdb's copy has only in-frame clones and leaves some out. Of fewer than 80,000 clones listed, about 86% are singletons. The genes are TRBV7-6 and TRBJ2-2; D call uncertain. The TCR originated in an adult with an advanced solid tumor such as melanoma, head and neck, liver or kidney cancer. The source material was CD4+ or CD8+ T cells sorted from blood, sampled in a trial of the OX40 agonist ivuxolimab. This CDR3 reads CASSLGLFGQPRIGELFF. CDR3 bases: TGTGCCAGCAGCTTAGGTCTTTTTGGTCAGCCAAGGATCGGGGAGCTGTTTTTT.